The 26 T cell receptor beta chains given below trace back to one sample, sequenced in a study of cytomegalovirus exposure and HLA in healthy donors (dated by TCRdb to 2015 to 2018). Library preparation employed the immunoSEQ multiplex PCR assay. For the multiplex PCR, a mixture combining 60 forward primers for TCR Vbeta segments and 13 reverse primers for TCR Jbeta segments was used. Sourced from immuneACCESS, this table was stored by TCRdb with only in-frame sequences that have V and J called. A share of the clones is absent; for the studies checked, an unresolved V gene accounts for under half, and the remainder has no known explanation. This sample comprises 90,000 to 95,000 clones, around three quarters of them detected only once. The ten top clones hold 0.45% to 0.6% of the sample. The specimen was PBMCs. These receptors all stem from a young man in good health and CMV-seronegative.

The chain employs TRBV4-3 and TRBJ2-1; 10 bases line up with TRBD2. Germline assignment: CDR1 LGHNA and CDR2 YSLEER. V was clipped by 4 bases and J by 10 bases; unmatched bases: 10. The CDR3 length is 15 residues. CDR3 nucleotides: TGCGCCAGCAGCCGAGCGGGGGGGCCTTTTGGAGAGCAGTTCTTC. Amino acid sequence: CASSRAGGPFGEQFF.

The V gene is TRBV12-1, the J gene TRBJ1-1; the table's D call of TRBD1 was not tested on the DNA. TRBV12-1 is designated a pseudogene. The CDR3 consists of 17 residues. The CDR3 loop reads CASSSRPRDRGYTEAFF. DNA of the CDR3: TGTGCCAGCAGCTCCCGACCCCGGGACAGGGGTTACACTGAAGCTTTCTTT.

The chain employs TRBV5-1 and TRBJ2-1, with a possible D match to TRBD1 (5 bases). The CDR3 extends over 15 amino acids. Germline values: CDR1 SGHRS, CDR2 YFSETQ. V lost 0 bases to trimming and J lost 6 bases, with 13 bases between them. For the CDR3, the DNA is TGCGCCAGCAGCTTGGGGGGCTACCCGGCCAATGAGCAGTTCTTC. This sequence encodes CASSLGGYPANEQFF.

The rearrangement uses TRBV6-6 and TRBJ1-2, with 8 bases that match TRBD1. Unmatched junction bases numbered 17, after V lost 8 bases and J lost 6 bases. This CDR3 contains 16 residues. Germline V lookup: CDR1 MNHNY, CDR2 SVGAGI (reference sequence). CDR3 nucleotides: TGTGCCAGCGCGTCAGGGGGCGTGTACGGGTATGATGGCTACACCTTC. It specifies CASASGGVYGYDGYTF.

This rearrangement joins TRBV6-1 to TRBJ2-7; tentative D call: TRBD2 (6 bases). Germline values: CDR1 MNHNS, CDR2 SASEGT. V was trimmed by 8 bases and J by 2 bases, leaving 7 bases between them. The CDR3 length is 11 residues. The CDR3 loop is CASGGAYEQYV. The CDR3 DNA reads TGTGCCAGCGGCGGGGCCTACGAGCAGTACGTC.

The chain uses TRBV18 and TRBJ2-5; tentatively, D is TRBD1 (5 bases). Between the trimmed V and J ends, which lost 0 bases and 0 bases, there was a span of 8 bases. CDR3 size: 15 residues. Germline V gene sequence: CDR1 KGHSH, CDR2 LQKENI. The CDR3 reads CASSPPPGHQETQYF. The CDR3 region has the DNA TGTGCCAGCTCACCACCGCCAGGGCACCAAGAGACCCAGTACTTC.

This clone has just a few counts. The rearrangement joins TRBV5-4 to TRBJ1-1, with D perhaps matching TRBD1 (6 bases). Germline CDR1 is SGHNT and CDR2 is YYREEE (reference sequence). CDR3 length: 14 amino acids. The V and J ends lost 1 base and 0 bases respectively, with 7 bases between them. CDR3 sequence: CASSLQGMNTEAFF. CDR3 coding DNA: TGTGCCAGCAGCTTGCAGGGGATGAACACTGAAGCTTTCTTT. Supplemented by reference TRBV5-4 and TRBJ1-1, the full variable domain reads ETGVTQSPTHLIKTRGQQVTLRCSSQSGHNTVSWYQQALGQGPQFIFQYYREEENGRGNFPPRFSGLQFPNYSSELNVNALELDDSALYLCASSLQGMNTEAFFGQGTRLTVV.

V and J are TRBV6-1 and TRBJ1-4; 9 nucleotides line up with TRBD1. Germline CDR1 is MNHNS and CDR2 is SASEGT. With V trimmed by 7 bases and J by 5 bases, 5 bases remained unmatched. This CDR3 region has 14 residues. The CDR3 sequence: CASMGQGHNEKLFF. CDR3 coding DNA: TGTGCCAGCATGGGACAGGGACACAATGAAAAACTGTTTTTT.

The chain employs TRBV5-1 and TRBJ2-7; 9 nucleotides align to TRBD1. V was pared by 2 bases and J by 5 bases, with 2 bases of the junction left unmatched. Germline V lookup: CDR1 SGHRS, CDR2 YFSETQ. This CDR3 is 13 amino acids long. CDR3: CASSFRQGDEQYV. CDR3 DNA: TGCGCCAGCAGCTTTCGACAGGGGGACGAGCAGTACGTC.

V is TRBV19 and J is TRBJ1-5; D uncertain. The germline CDR1 and CDR2 sequences are LNHDA and SQIVND (reference sequence). Trimming took off 11 bases at V and 0 bases at J, with 17 bases between the two ends. The CDR3 consists of 15 residues. The CDR3 loop reads CAVGSAAYSNQPQHF. The CDR3 DNA reads as TGTGCCGTCGGGTCGGCCGCTTATAGCAATCAGCCCCAGCATTTT.

The gene calls are TRBV18 and TRBJ2-1; 11 nucleotides match TRBD1. Unmatched junction bases numbered 0, after V lost 2 bases and J lost 3 bases. Germline-derived CDR1 and CDR2 are KGHSH and LQKENI. The CDR3 is 15 residues long. The DNA of the CDR3 is TGTGCCAGCTCACCAGGGACAGGGGGCTACAATGAGCAGTTCTTC. Its protein is CASSPGTGGYNEQFF.

This clone appeared a few times. The rearrangement links TRBV2 to TRBJ1-1; D possibly corresponds to TRBD1 (5 bases). CDR1 is SNHLY, CDR2 FYNNEI, per germline. Trimming took off 7 bases at V and 0 bases at J, with 12 bases between the two ends. The length of the CDR3 is 14 residues. The CDR3: CASKETALNTEAFF. The CDR3 DNA reads TGTGCCAGCAAGGAGACAGCCTTGAACACTGAAGCTTTCTTT.

This clone was picked up one time. The chain couples TRBV7-2 to TRBJ2-3, with 12 bases lining up with TRBD1. The trim removed 4 bases at V and 4 bases at J, leaving 9 bases unmatched. The germline gives CDR1 SGHTA, CDR2 FQGNSA. The CDR3 loop spans 17 amino acids. DNA of the CDR3: TGTGCCAGCAGCTGGACACCGGGACAGGGGGCGTCAGATACGCAGTATTTT. Its protein product is CASSWTPGQGASDTQYF.

This clone came up a few times. This chain uses TRBV6-5 with TRBJ2-7; TRBD1 might be the D (6 bases). From germline, CDR1 is MNHEY and CDR2 SVGAGI. The CDR3 sequence is 13 residues long. Trimming removed 5 bases at V and 5 bases at J, with 13 bases between. CDR3 DNA sequence: TGTGCCAGCAGTCACGGGACATATAACGAGCAGTACTTC. It codes for CASSHGTYNEQYF.

The sample holds a few counts of this clone. This chain joins TRBV4-1 and TRBJ2-7, with TRBD2 matching 8 bases. The CDR3 is made up of 13 amino acids. Trimming at V came to 1 base and at J to 4 bases, leaving 0 bases not matched to a gene. Germline CDR1 reads MGHRA; CDR2 reads YSYEKL. CDR3 coding DNA: TGCGCCAGCAGCCAAGCTAGCGGGTACGAGCAGTACGTC. Amino acids: CASSQASGYEQYV.

The V and J genes are TRBV2 and TRBJ2-7; D gene unclear. V lost 2 bases, J lost 3 bases, and 8 bases lay in between. The CDR3 sequence is 13 residues long. Germline CDR1 SNHLY, CDR2 FYNNEI. CDR3 DNA: TGTGCCAGCAGTGAACTAACAGTCTACGAGCAGTACTTC. It translates to CASSELTVYEQYF.

CDR3 sequence (DNA): TGCGCCAGCAGCTTGGAGGCCAGCTCTAGTTACGAGCAGTACTTC. As protein: CASSLEASSSYEQYF. The V call is TRBV5-1, the J call TRBJ2-7; no clear D gene. The CDR3 is 15 residues long. Germline assignment: CDR1 SGHRS and CDR2 YFSETQ. Deletions cut 0 bases from V and 4 bases from J, with 14 bases between.

The V call is TRBV7-8, the J call TRBJ1-1, with no clear D. This CDR3 has 14 amino acids. The V end lost 3 bases, the J end lost 2 bases, and 10 bases lay between the germline ends. Germline CDR1 reads SGHVS; CDR2 reads FQNEAQ. CDR3 nucleotides: TGTGCCAGCAGCTTCCGGCGGGAAAACACTGAAGCTTTCTTT. Translation: CASSFRRENTEAFF. Combining the CDR3 with reference TRBV7-8 and TRBJ1-1 gives the whole variable domain GAGVSQSPRYKVAKRGQDVALRCDPISGHVSLFWYQQALGQGPEFLTYFQNEAQLDKSGLPSDRFFAERPEGSVSTLKIQRTQQEDSAVYLCASSFRRENTEAFFGQGTRLTVV.

V is TRBV4-1 and J is TRBJ2-3; TRBD2 aligns across 8 bases. This CDR3 is 17 amino acids long. Germline V gene lookup returns CDR1 MGHRA and CDR2 YSYEKL. V shed 0 bases and J 2 bases; nucleotides not matched to a gene: 7. CDR3 DNA: TGCGCCAGCAGCCAAGATCGGGCGGGGGGATACACAGATACGCAGTATTTT. Translated: CASSQDRAGGYTDTQYF.

The CDR3, as DNA: TGTGCCAGCTCACCAGTCAGGGAGAACACTGAAGCTTTCTTT. Encoded protein: CASSPVRENTEAFF. The rearrangement joins TRBV18 to TRBJ1-1; maybe TRBD1 (5 bases). Germline CDR1 KGHSH, CDR2 LQKENI. With 2 bases removed from V and 1 base from J, the gap between germline ends came to 8 bases. The CDR3 is 14 residues long.

The chain is built from TRBV27 and TRBJ2-7; 9 bases match TRBD1. Germline lookup yields CDR1 MNHEY and CDR2 SMNVEV (reference sequence). This CDR3 contains 17 residues. V lost 2 bases, J lost 3 bases, and 11 bases stayed unmatched. In nucleotides, the CDR3 is TGTGCCAGCAGTTTAGCGAGGGGGACAGGGAAGCGCTACGAGCAGTACTTC. Amino acids: CASSLARGTGKRYEQYF.

The chain links TRBV5-1 to TRBJ1-2; weak D call: TRBD1 (6 bases). V was trimmed by 0 bases and J by 8 bases, leaving 17 bases between them. The CDR3 extends over 15 amino acids. Germline V gene data show CDR1 as SGHRS and CDR2 as YFSETQ. The CDR3 DNA is TGCGCCAGCAGCTTGGCCGGGACAACGGGCGAGGGCTACACCTTC. Protein sequence: CASSLAGTTGEGYTF.

This clone has just a few counts. The V call is TRBV2, the J call TRBJ1-1; no definite D call. The CDR3 is made up of 14 amino acids. The V end was cut by 2 bases, the J end by 1 base, with 8 bases between. The germline V gene has CDR1 SNHLY and CDR2 FYNNEI. CDR3 region: CASSEFVKNTEAFF. The CDR3 nucleotides read TGTGCCAGCAGTGAATTTGTCAAGAACACTGAAGCTTTCTTT.

The rearrangement uses TRBV5-1 and TRBJ1-3, with D perhaps matching TRBD1 (5 bases). Germline loops: CDR1 SGHRS, CDR2 YFSETQ. Trimming pared 0 bases from V and 0 bases from J, leaving 7 bases between. CDR3 length equals 15 residues. Here the CDR3 DNA reads TGCGCCAGCAGCTTGGAACAGGACTCTGGAAACACCATATATTTT. It yields the protein CASSLEQDSGNTIYF.

A few counts support this clone. The rearrangement joins TRBV6-5 to TRBJ1-2; D is perhaps TRBD1 (5 bases). In germline, CDR1 is MNHEY, CDR2 SVGAGI. V shed 0 bases and J shed 0 bases, with 11 bases lying between them. This CDR3 has 16 amino acids. The CDR3 here is CASSYSGGTPNYGYTF. For the CDR3, the DNA is TGTGCCAGCAGTTACTCGGGGGGAACACCTAACTATGGCTACACCTTC.

The chain carries TRBV23-1 and TRBJ2-5, with a tentative D call TRBD1 (5 bases). TRBV23-1 is flagged as an ORF with uncertain function. The CDR3 runs to 15 residues. V lost 7 bases to trimming and J lost 1 base, with 16 bases between them. CDR3 nucleotides: TGCGCCAGCATCCGTGGGCTGGGGCCCCAAGAGACCCAGTACTTC. Its protein is CASIRGLGPQETQYF.